The next 20 T cell receptor beta chains were all read from a single sample in a study of T cell responses to AZD1222 COVID-19 vaccine. Sequencing was performed with immunoSEQ multiplex PCR; in TCRdb, only in-frame clones are kept and a portion is missing. The sample consists of under 250,000 clones, 90% to 95% of them appearing once. Here the sequenced sample was peripheral blood, taken on day 0 of MenACWY control vaccination. The receptors originated from an adult in good health.

This clone has a single count. The chain joins TRBV6-2 or TRBV6-3 to TRBJ1-2, with TRBD1 as a possible D gene (5 bases). This CDR3 contains 14 residues. The germline V gene encodes CDR1 MNHEY and CDR2 SVGEGT. The V and J ends lost 5 bases and 10 bases respectively, with 20 bases between them. In nucleotides, the CDR3 is TGTGCCAGCAGTCTCTCCCGGGGGTTTGGGGACTACACCTTC. It is translated as CASSLSRGFGDYTF.

The chain links TRBV10-3 to TRBJ1-1, with TRBD1 matching over 7 bases. The germline V gene has CDR1 ENHRY and CDR2 SYGVKD. V was clipped by 3 bases and J by 4 bases; unmatched bases: 5. The CDR3 has 14 amino acids. CDR3 bases: TGTGCCATCAGTGAAAATACAGGGGTCACTGAAGCTTTCTTT. The encoded protein is CAISENTGVTEAFF.

This clone has just one count. This chain joins TRBV30 and TRBJ2-4; TRBD1 agrees at 9 bases. V shed 2 bases and J 8 bases; nucleotides not matched to a gene: 13. The CDR3 length is 16 residues. Germline assignment: CDR1 GTSNPN and CDR2 SVGIG (reference sequence). DNA of the CDR3: TGTGCCTGGAGTCCCCAGGGGACAGGGTATGGGGACATTCAGTACTTC. It encodes CAWSPQGTGYGDIQYF.

CDR3 nucleotides: TGTGCCAGCAGTTACAAGTCCTTAAACTATGGCTACACCTTC. Encoded protein: CASSYKSLNYGYTF. The chain has TRBV6-6 and TRBJ1-2; no clear D gene. Germline CDR1 MNHNY, CDR2 SVGAGI (reference sequence). Trimming shortened V by 2 bases and J by 2 bases, and 9 bases separated the two germline ends. The CDR3 runs to 14 residues.

This clone has only one observation. The chain combines TRBV6-6 with TRBJ2-4, with TRBD2 matching 7 bases. Trimming took 8 bases from V and 9 from J; bases not matched to a gene: 19. Germline loops: CDR1 MNHNY, CDR2 SVGAGI (reference sequence). The length of the CDR3 is 16 residues. The CDR3 DNA follows: TGTGCCAGCGGGGGGGGTCCGGGCGAGGGAAATTTCATTCAGTACTTC. This gives the protein CASGGGPGEGNFIQYF.

CDR3 region: CASSKAGGRETQYF. The CDR3 DNA reads as TGCGCCAGCAGCAAGGCAGGGGGCAGGGAGACCCAGTACTTC. The chain recombines TRBV4-1 with TRBJ2-5; the match to TRBD1 covers 8 bases. Germline CDR1 and CDR2: MGHRA and YSYEKL. V was pared by 5 bases and J by 5 bases, with 7 bases of the junction left unmatched. CDR3 length equals 14 residues.

V is TRBV28 and J is TRBJ1-2; the D is unclear. Germline assignment: CDR1 MDHEN and CDR2 SYDVKM. There are 12 residues in the CDR3. Trimming left V 1 base short and J 8 bases short, with 8 bases between. CDR3 amino acids: CASSLSQRGYTF. Here the CDR3 DNA reads TGTGCCAGCAGTTTATCCCAACGGGGCTACACCTTC.

This clone has only one observation. This sequence joins TRBV10-1 and TRBJ1-1, with a weak D call TRBD1 (5 bases). CDR1 and CDR2 from the germline V gene are WNHNN and SYGVQD (reference sequence). The CDR3 sequence is 14 residues long. Trimming left V 6 bases short and J 2 bases short, with 13 bases between. The CDR3 loop is CASRPGPANTEAFF. As DNA, the CDR3 is TGCGCCAGCAGGCCGGGACCGGCAAACACTGAAGCTTTCTTT.

The chain is built from TRBV12-3 or TRBV12-4 and TRBJ1-2; weak D call: TRBD1 (5 bases). This CDR3 region has 13 residues. Trimming took 6 bases from V and 4 from J, leaving 12 bases between them. The CDR3: CASSPQGIYGYTF. For the CDR3, the DNA is TGTGCCAGCAGCCCGCAGGGAATCTATGGCTACACCTTC.

The chain has TRBV5-4 and TRBJ1-1; maybe TRBD1 (6 bases). The CDR3 spans 16 residues. CDR1 is SGHNT, CDR2 YYREEE, per germline (reference sequence). Trimming cost V 4 bases and J 0 bases, with 16 bases left between them. Here the CDR3 reads CASSTLSGAMNTEAFF. In DNA form, the CDR3 reads TGTGCCAGCAGCACCCTATCGGGGGCCATGAACACTGAAGCTTTCTTT.

Details on this clone: In the same sample, other DNA sequences code for this CDR3. The rearrangement uses TRBV7-2 and TRBJ1-1, with D perhaps TRBD1 (6 bases). V lost 4 bases, J lost 2 bases, and 11 bases lay in between. Germline V gene sequence: CDR1 SGHTA, CDR2 FQGNSA. The CDR3 covers 14 residues. CDR3 region: CASSSGQLNTEAFF. The CDR3 DNA is TGTGCCAGCAGCTCCGGACAGCTTAACACTGAAGCTTTCTTT.

The table lists this clone with a count of one. The gene calls are TRBV5-1 and TRBJ2-1; the D gene is possibly TRBD2 (6 bases). V gave up 4 bases and J gave up 9 bases, with 14 bases separating them. The CDR3 runs 13 residues. Germline CDR1 and CDR2: SGHRS and YFSETQ. The CDR3, as DNA: TGCGCCAGCAGCCCGAGACTAGAAGGTGAGCAGTTCTTC. Amino acid sequence: CASSPRLEGEQFF.

The rearrangement joins TRBV6-6 to TRBJ1-2; 9 bases map to TRBD1. This CDR3 region has 14 residues. V lost 6 bases, J lost 9 bases, and 11 bases stayed unmatched. Germline V CDR1 and CDR2: MNHNY, SVGAGI (reference sequence). The CDR3 here is CASRSLGQGIRYTF. CDR3 bases: TGTGCCAGCAGATCCCTGGGACAGGGAATTCGCTACACCTTC.

DNA of the CDR3: TGTGCCACCAGTGATTCAGGGAGCTCCTACAATGAGCAGTTCTTC. It codes for CATSDSGSSYNEQFF. The V and J genes are TRBV24-1 and TRBJ2-1; D tentatively reads TRBD1 or TRBD2 (5 bases each). The V end lost 2 bases, the J end lost 0 bases, and 7 bases lay between the germline ends. Germline CDR1 reads KGHDR; CDR2 reads SFDVKD. The CDR3 contains 15 residues.

The V and J genes are TRBV4-1 and TRBJ2-1, with 9 bases lining up with TRBD2. From germline, CDR1 is MGHRA and CDR2 YSYEKL. With V trimmed by 2 bases and J by 7 bases, 9 bases remained unmatched. This CDR3 has 16 residues. The CDR3, as DNA: TGCGCCAGCAGCCAACCCGGGGTAGCGGGGGCAAATGAGCAGTTCTTC. It codes for CASSQPGVAGANEQFF.

This rearrangement joins TRBV29-1 to TRBJ1-3; D not certain. CDR1 and CDR2 from the germline V gene are SQVTM and ANQGSEA. The V gene lost 5 bases and the J gene lost 4 bases, with 9 bases spanning the gap. The CDR3 runs to 12 residues. In DNA, the CDR3 is TGCAGCGTTCGGAGTGAAGGAAACACCATATATTTT. It encodes CSVRSEGNTIYF.

The chain joins TRBV15 to TRBJ1-4, with D possibly being TRBD1 (6 bases). The CDR3 is 15 amino acids. Germline V gives CDR1 LNHNV, CDR2 YYDKDF (reference sequence). V dropped 6 bases and J dropped 7 bases, with 18 bases sitting between them. CDR3: CATRDPRGAGEKLFF. The CDR3 DNA is TGTGCCACCAGGGACCCACGGGGGGCGGGTGAAAAACTGTTTTTT.

V and J are TRBV20-1 and TRBJ2-3; no clear D gene. Germline assignment: CDR1 DFQATT and CDR2 SNEGSKA (reference sequence). The ends were cut back, 8 bases at V and 7 bases at J, with 13 bases in the middle. The CDR3 is 11 residues long. In DNA form, the CDR3 reads TGCAGTACGAAGCTAGGACATACGCAGTATTTT. Translating it yields CSTKLGHTQYF.

This clone was recorded once. CDR3 sequence (DNA): TGTGCCAGCAGCCACCTAGCGGGGGGCTACCAAGAGACCCAGTACTTC. It codes for CASSHLAGGYQETQYF. The V call is TRBV3-1 (or the pseudogene TRBV3-2), the J call TRBJ2-5; TRBD2 aligns across 11 bases. Germline V CDR1 and CDR2: LGHDT, YNNKEL (reference sequence). Trimming at V came to 3 bases and at J to 0 bases, leaving 3 bases not matched to a gene. The CDR3 has 16 residues.

The chain joins TRBV5-4 to TRBJ1-5; TRBD1 is a possible D gene (5 bases). Germline-derived CDR1 and CDR2 are SGHNT and YYREEE (reference sequence). V was pared by 5 bases and J by 1 base, with 13 bases between. This CDR3 contains 15 residues. The CDR3 sequence is CASSRRGGSNQPQHF. In DNA form, the CDR3 reads TGTGCCAGCAGTCGTCGGGGGGGGAGCAATCAGCCCCAGCATTTT.